A single sample gave rise to the 27 T cell receptor beta chains below, sequenced in a study of blood T cell repertoires in COVID-19. Sequencing used immunoSEQ multiplex PCR; TCRdb keeps in-frame clones, though not all of them. The sample gives about 180,000 clones, approximately 90% of which show up once; roughly 4.2% is in the top ten. Sample: peripheral blood. The origin of the receptors is a woman younger than 45 with acute or convalescent COVID-19.

The chain combines TRBV14 with TRBJ1-6; TRBD1 is a possible D gene (5 bases). V gave up 3 bases and J gave up 8 bases, with 14 bases separating them. CDR3 size: 15 residues. The germline gives CDR1 SGHDN, CDR2 FVKESK. CDR3 nucleotides: TGTGCCAGCAGCCAGTATGAGGGGAGGGATTCACCCCTCCACTTT. This encodes CASSQYEGRDSPLHF.

The chain joins TRBV5-1 to TRBJ2-2, with 7 bases aligning to TRBD1. CDR1 is SGHRS, CDR2 YFSETQ, per germline. CDR3 length: 16 residues. V gave up 6 bases and J gave up 1 base; unmatched junction bases: 9. This CDR3 is CASTGKGALNTGELFF. The CDR3 DNA is TGCGCCAGCACCGGGAAGGGGGCCCTGAACACCGGGGAGCTGTTTTTT.

The chain has TRBV29-1 and TRBJ2-5; 8 nucleotides match TRBD1. The V segment lost 6 bases and the J segment 5 bases; nucleotides outside the gene matches: 5. This CDR3 is built from 12 residues. The germline V gene has CDR1 SQVTM and CDR2 ANQGSEA. The CDR3 DNA is TGCAGCGTATCAGGGGGCTTGGAGACCCAGTACTTC. Its translation: CSVSGGLETQYF.

The chain joins TRBV25-1 to TRBJ1-4, with D possibly matching TRBD1 (6 bases). Germline CDR1 and CDR2: MGHDK and SYGVNS. This CDR3 is built from 15 residues. Trimming cost V 2 bases and J 8 bases, with 15 bases left between them. For the CDR3, the DNA is TGTGCCAGCAGTGAACTAACAGGGTCGCGGGAAAAACTGTTTTTT. Amino acid sequence: CASSELTGSREKLFF. The full variable domain, in which reference TRBV25-1 and TRBJ1-4 provide the parts outside the CDR3, is EADIYQTPRYLVIGTGKKITLECSQTMGHDKMYWYQQDPGMELHLIHYSYGVNSTEKGDLSSESTVSRIRTEHFPLTLESARPSHTSQYLCASSELTGSREKLFFGSGTQLSVL.

This clone was seen once. The V call is TRBV29-1, the J call TRBJ2-4; maybe TRBD2 (5 bases). The CDR3 contains 11 residues. Germline V gene lookup returns CDR1 SQVTM and CDR2 ANQGSEA. V was pared by 7 bases and J by 1 base, with 5 bases between. DNA of the CDR3: TGCAGCGGGGAGGCCAAAAACATTCAGTACTTC. Translation gives CSGEAKNIQYF.

The CDR3 here is CASSLDPLEQFF. In nucleotides, the CDR3 is TGTGCCAGCAGCTTAGATCCTCTCGAGCAGTTCTTC. The gene calls are TRBV11-3 and TRBJ2-1, with D unresolved. Trimming removed 0 bases from V and 10 bases from J, with 7 bases in between. Per germline, CDR1 SGHNT and CDR2 YENEEA. The CDR3 consists of 12 residues.

The CDR3 is CASMSTSGRALLGEQFF. Written as DNA, the CDR3 is TGTGCCAGTATGTCGACTAGCGGGAGGGCCCTCTTAGGAGAGCAGTTCTTC. The chain combines TRBV19 with TRBJ2-1; TRBD2 aligns across 14 bases. The V and J ends lost 7 bases and 10 bases, in that order; junction bases with no gene match: 15. From germline, CDR1 is LNHDA and CDR2 SQIVND (reference sequence). The CDR3 covers 17 residues.

This clone was found once. The V call is TRBV2, the J call TRBJ2-2, with D possibly matching TRBD1 (6 bases). The germline CDR1 and CDR2 sequences are SNHLY and FYNNEI. Between the trimmed V and J ends, which lost 8 bases and 5 bases, there was a span of 15 bases. The CDR3 extends over 14 amino acids. CDR3 coding DNA: TGTGCCAGCGGAGGACAGCCCTCAACCGGGGAGCTGTTTTTT. Protein product: CASGGQPSTGELFF.

The chain employs TRBV9 and TRBJ1-2; 8 nucleotides line up with TRBD1. With 6 bases clipped from V and 1 base from J, the junction kept 8 bases outside the gene matches. The CDR3 is made up of 15 amino acids. Germline CDR1 SGDLS, CDR2 YYNGEE. The CDR3 DNA follows: TGTGCCAGCAACTCAGGGGGCCCCGTTAACTATGGCTACACCTTC. Translating gives CASNSGGPVNYGYTF.

The rearrangement uses TRBV28 and TRBJ2-3, with 7 bases that match TRBD1. In germline, CDR1 is MDHEN, CDR2 SYDVKM. V was clipped by 6 bases and J by 1 base; unmatched bases: 10. This CDR3 is built from 16 residues. Written as DNA, the CDR3 is TGTGCCAGCAGCGAAGGGGGCAGGGCGGGCACAGATACGCAGTATTTT. Protein sequence: CASSEGGRAGTDTQYF.

This clone was counted between two and nine times. The CDR3 loop reads CASSSEGLDQETQYF. The CDR3 DNA follows: TGTGCCAGCAGCTCAGAGGGACTAGACCAAGAGACCCAGTACTTC. The chain recombines TRBV7-8 with TRBJ2-5; the match to TRBD2 covers 8 bases. Germline V CDR1 and CDR2: SGHVS, FQNEAQ. V lost 4 bases to trimming and J lost 0 bases; unmatched junction nucleotides: 4. The length of the CDR3 is 15 residues.

The J gene is TRBJ1-1, the V gene TRBV25-1, with unresolved D. Trimming removed 2 bases from V and 0 bases from J, with 7 bases in between. CDR3 length: 14 residues. The germline V gene encodes CDR1 MGHDK and CDR2 SYGVNS. CDR3 nucleotide sequence: TGTGCCAGCAGTGAAGGCCAGATGAACACTGAAGCTTTCTTT. It specifies CASSEGQMNTEAFF.

The chain links TRBV27 to TRBJ2-2, with unresolved D. There are 14 residues in the CDR3. Germline values: CDR1 MNHEY, CDR2 SMNVEV (reference sequence). V was shortened by 7 bases and J by 1 base, with 10 bases between the two germline ends. The CDR3 region is CASMGSRNTGELFF. Here the CDR3 DNA reads TGTGCCAGCATGGGTAGCAGGAACACCGGGGAGCTGTTTTTT.

The chain recombines TRBV7-2 with TRBJ1-1; TRBD1 aligns across 7 bases. The CDR3 sequence is 13 residues long. J gave up 3 bases and V 5 bases, and 3 bases lay outside the gene matches. Per germline, CDR1 SGHTA and CDR2 FQGNSA. The CDR3 DNA follows: TGTGCCAGCAGCCCGGACAGGCACACTGAAGCTTTCTTT. This translates into CASSPDRHTEAFF.

The V gene is TRBV29-1, the J gene TRBJ1-2; D unresolved. Looked up from germline, CDR1 is SQVTM and CDR2 is ANQGSEA. The V end lost 6 bases, the J end lost 0 bases, and 14 bases lay between the germline ends. The CDR3 extends over 14 amino acids. The CDR3 loop reads CSVGVGPANYGYTF. As DNA, the CDR3 is TGCAGCGTCGGGGTGGGCCCGGCTAACTATGGCTACACCTTC.

This clone was counted a single time. This sequence joins TRBV19 and TRBJ2-2, with TRBD2 identical over 7 bases. Unmatched junction bases numbered 9, after V lost 5 bases and J lost 6 bases. Per the germline V gene, CDR1 is LNHDA and CDR2 is SQIVND (reference sequence). This CDR3 region has 15 residues. The CDR3 sequence: CASSYGGSSAGELFF. CDR3 DNA sequence: TGTGCCAGTAGTTACGGCGGGAGTTCGGCCGGGGAGCTGTTTTTT. Filled out from reference TRBV19 and TRBJ2-2, the complete variable domain reads DGGITQSPKYLFRKEGQNVTLSCEQNLNHDAMYWYRQDPGQGLRLIYYSQIVNDFQKGDIAEGYSVSREKKESFPLTVTSAQKNPTAFYLCASSYGGSSAGELFFGEGSRLTVL.

The chain is built from TRBV12-3 or TRBV12-4 and TRBJ2-3; D is undetermined. V lost 3 bases to trimming and J lost 4 bases, with 8 bases between them. This CDR3 region has 13 residues. CDR3 DNA sequence: TGTGCCAGCAGTTTCACCAGTGCAGATACGCAGTATTTT. It specifies CASSFTSADTQYF.

V and J are TRBV7-2 and TRBJ2-7, with 8 nucleotides matching TRBD1. V lost 9 bases to trimming and J lost 5 bases; unmatched junction nucleotides: 18. The CDR3 is 16 amino acids. The germline V gene has CDR1 SGHTA and CDR2 FQGNSA. DNA of the CDR3: TGTGCCAGTCGACCGGGAAAGAGGACAGGGAGCCACGAGCAGTACTTC. It is translated as CASRPGKRTGSHEQYF. The whole variable domain, remainder taken from reference TRBV7-2 and TRBJ2-7, is GAGVSQSPSNKVTEKGKDVELRCDPISGHTALYWYRQSLGQGLEFLIYFQGNSAPDKSGLPSDRFSAERTGGSVSTLTIQRTQQEDSAVYLCASRPGKRTGSHEQYFGPGTRLTVT.

This clone has a single count. V gene TRBV5-6 combines with J gene TRBJ2-7, with D possibly matching TRBD2 (6 bases). The germline gives CDR1 SGHDT, CDR2 YYEEEE. V was shortened by 5 bases and J by 3 bases, with 12 bases between the two germline ends. The CDR3 length is 13 residues. The CDR3 loop reads CASSGAGFYEQYF. For the CDR3, the DNA is TGTGCCAGCAGTGGGGCGGGATTCTACGAGCAGTACTTC.

The J gene is TRBJ2-2, the V gene TRBV4-2; 8 nucleotides match TRBD2. The CDR3 extends over 15 amino acids. The V gene's germline CDR1 is LGHNA and CDR2 YNFKEQ. V shed 4 bases and J 7 bases; nucleotides not matched to a gene: 8. The DNA of the CDR3 is TGTGCCAGCAGCCGCGATAGACTAGCGCTCGGGGAGCTGTTTTTT. Its protein is CASSRDRLALGELFF.

The CDR3 loop reads CASSPSVFSYNEQFF. CDR3 sequence (DNA): TGTGCCAGCAGCCCCTCGGTTTTCTCCTACAATGAGCAGTTCTTC. The chain uses TRBV9 and TRBJ2-1; D gene uncertain. Per the germline V gene, CDR1 is SGDLS and CDR2 is YYNGEE. The CDR3 runs to 15 residues. Trimming removed 4 bases at V and 0 bases at J, with 11 bases between.

The chain is built from TRBV6-5 and TRBJ2-1, with 8 bases identical to TRBD2. After removal of 5 bases from V and 2 bases from J, the junction contained 5 bases not matched to a gene. This CDR3 contains 15 residues. Germline values: CDR1 MNHEY, CDR2 SVGAGI. The CDR3 loop reads CASSPLAGTYNEQFF. The CDR3 DNA reads as TGTGCCAGCAGTCCCTTAGCGGGAACCTACAATGAGCAGTTCTTC.

V gene TRBV6-1 combines with J gene TRBJ2-1, with 7 bases aligning to TRBD2. The CDR3 covers 15 residues. Trimming took 3 bases from V and 8 from J; bases not matched to a gene: 10. Germline V gene lookup returns CDR1 MNHNS and CDR2 SASEGT. The CDR3 protein is CASSEAGLIFYEQFF. CDR3 sequence (DNA): TGTGCCAGCAGTGAGGCGGGACTAATTTTTTATGAGCAGTTCTTC.

This clone occurred once. Other DNA sequences in this specimen translate into the identical CDR3. The chain has TRBV5-6 and TRBJ2-5, with D unclear. The V end lost 3 bases, the J end lost 5 bases, and 5 bases lay between the germline ends. The CDR3 contains 11 residues. CDR1 SGHDT and CDR2 YYEEEE come from the germline V gene. The CDR3 spells CASSSQETQYF. CDR3 in DNA: TGTGCCAGCAGCTCCCAGGAGACCCAGTACTTC.

The rearrangement uses TRBV29-1 and TRBJ2-3; D is tentatively TRBD1 or TRBD2 (5 bases each). The CDR3 extends over 13 amino acids. Looked up from germline, CDR1 is SQVTM and CDR2 is ANQGSEA. Trimming cost V 7 bases and J 0 bases, with 11 bases left between them. CDR3: CSGGPQSTDTQYF. The CDR3 nucleotides read TGCAGCGGGGGACCACAAAGCACAGATACGCAGTATTTT.

This clone showed up just once. The rearrangement uses TRBV20-1 and TRBJ2-7; 7 positions match TRBD1. V lost 3 bases to trimming and J lost 5 bases; unmatched junction nucleotides: 4. The CDR3 has 12 residues. Germline V gives CDR1 DFQATT, CDR2 SNEGSKA (reference sequence). This CDR3 reads CSASRGRDEQYF. As DNA, the CDR3 is TGCAGTGCTAGTAGGGGGCGGGACGAGCAGTACTTC.

The V call is TRBV27, the J call TRBJ2-7, with 8 positions matching TRBD2. Looked up from germline, CDR1 is MNHEY and CDR2 is SMNVEV (reference sequence). This CDR3 has 16 amino acids. V shed 7 bases and J 6 bases; nucleotides not matched to a gene: 17. In DNA form, the CDR3 reads TGTGCCAGCACCCGAGCCCCTGGTCTCGCGGGGGGCGAGCAGTACTTC. The encoded protein is CASTRAPGLAGGEQYF.